The 21 T cell receptor beta chains reported below all come from one sample, sequenced in a study of post-analysis software for immune sequencing data. For these TCRs, the target antigens are not known. Unique molecular identifiers were present in the TCR beta cDNA libraries. TCRdb analysed the PCR reads with MiXCR anew, one entry per CDR3 protein. Altogether roughly 870,000 distinct CDR3 sequences are present, about 53% being singletons, with the ten largest covering approximately 4.3%. Study findings and constraints: A few TRBV segments (TRBV5-6, TRBV5-1 and TRBV20-1 among them) occurred more frequently in patients than in controls.

The sequencing input was blood. The receptors originated from a girl aged 5-17 years with multiple sclerosis.

V is TRBV27 and J is TRBJ2-3, with a possible D match to TRBD2 (6 bases). The V gene's germline CDR1 is MNHEY and CDR2 SMNVEV (reference sequence). Trimming stripped 5 bases from V and 0 bases from J, with 21 bases between. The CDR3 loop spans 18 amino acids. CDR3 sequence: CASSLHPSAPFSTDTQYF. CDR3 nucleotide sequence: TGTGCCAGCAGTCTCCACCCTAGCGCCCCTTTTAGCACAGATACGCAGTATTTT.

CDR3 DNA sequence: TGTGCCAGCATGTCTAGCGGGGGATACAATGAGCAGTTCTTC. Protein sequence: CASMSSGGYNEQFF. The chain uses TRBV11-2 and TRBJ2-1, with 10 bases identical to TRBD2. The J segment lost 4 bases and the V segment lost 7 bases, leaving 4 bases of the junction unmatched. This CDR3 comprises 14 residues. From germline, CDR1 is SGHAT and CDR2 FQNNGV. Variable domain in full (rest from reference TRBV11-2 and TRBJ2-1): EAGVAQSPRYKIIEKRQSVAFWCNPISGHATLYWYQQILGQGPKLLIQFQNNGVVDDSQLPKDRFSAERLKGVDSTLKIQPAKLEDSAVYLCASMSSGGYNEQFFGPGTRLTVL.

The V and J genes are TRBV6-6 and TRBJ2-7; D is unresolved. The germline gives CDR1 MNHNY, CDR2 SVGAGI (reference sequence). The V gene lost 7 bases and the J gene lost 3 bases, with 13 bases spanning the gap. This CDR3 has 13 residues. CDR3 region: CASTTMRYYEQYF. CDR3 nucleotide sequence: TGTGCCAGCACCACGATGAGATACTACGAGCAGTACTTC.

The J gene is TRBJ1-2, the V gene TRBV6-5; no definite D call. The CDR3 covers 15 residues. With 0 bases removed from V and 0 bases from J, the gap between germline ends came to 8 bases. Germline CDR1 MNHEY, CDR2 SVGAGI. In nucleotides, the CDR3 is TGTGCCAGCAGTTACTCGTGGGTCTCTAACTATGGCTACACCTTC. It translates to CASSYSWVSNYGYTF.

The V gene is TRBV3-1, the J gene TRBJ2-3; D call uncertain. The CDR3 totals 13 residues. The V and J ends lost 0 bases and 7 bases respectively, with 8 bases between them. The V gene's germline CDR1 is LGHDT and CDR2 YNNKEL (reference sequence). This CDR3 is CASSQDWANTQYF. The DNA of the CDR3 is TGTGCCAGCAGCCAAGACTGGGCAAATACGCAGTATTTT.

The chain links TRBV20-1 to TRBJ1-5, with D possibly TRBD1 on 5 matching bases. The CDR3 is 15 amino acids. Deletions cut 5 bases from V and 4 bases from J, with 18 bases between. CDR1 is DFQATT and CDR2 is SNEGSKA in the germline V gene (reference sequence). The DNA of the CDR3 is TGCAGTGCTCCTCAGGGAGGCATTCAAAATCAGCCCCAGCATTTT. Residues: CSAPQGGIQNQPQHF.

V gene TRBV20-1 combines with J gene TRBJ2-3; D unresolved. The V gene's germline CDR1 is DFQATT and CDR2 SNEGSKA (reference sequence). The V and J ends lost 0 bases and 1 base respectively, with 8 bases between them. CDR3 length: 14 amino acids. CDR3 DNA: TGCAGTGCTAGAGATCTTGGGGGCACAGATACGCAGTATTTT. Amino acid sequence: CSARDLGGTDTQYF.

This clonotype was observed a handful of times. The CDR3 region is CASSGTANQPQHF. CDR3 sequence (DNA): TGTGCCAGCAGCGGGACTGCTAATCAGCCCCAGCATTTT. The rearrangement joins TRBV12-3 or TRBV12-4 to TRBJ1-5; tentative D call: TRBD1 (5 bases). The CDR3 totals 13 residues. Trimming took 6 bases from V and 4 from J, leaving 10 bases between them.

This clonotype was seen just once. The chain has TRBV6-5 and TRBJ1-1; 7 nucleotides match TRBD1. Looked up from germline, CDR1 is MNHEY and CDR2 is SVGAGI. The ends lost 6 bases at V and 11 bases at J; junction bases unmatched: 12. The CDR3 consists of 13 residues. This CDR3 reads CASRPDRDKSAFF. The CDR3 DNA reads as TGTGCCAGCAGACCTGACAGGGACAAGAGCGCTTTCTTT.

This clonotype was observed a single time. The chain links TRBV20-1 to TRBJ2-7, with 7 bases aligning to TRBD1. The CDR3 runs 15 residues. V shed 3 bases and J 0 bases; nucleotides not matched to a gene: 8. CDR1 and CDR2 from the germline V gene are DFQATT and SNEGSKA (reference sequence). The CDR3 DNA sequence: TGCAGTGCTAGTTCGCGGACAGGCAGCTCCTACGAGCAGTACTTC. Its translation: CSASSRTGSSYEQYF.

The chain couples TRBV7-9 to TRBJ1-6; no definite D call. Germline values: CDR1 SEHNR, CDR2 FQNEAQ (reference sequence). The CDR3 contains 12 residues. V lost 0 bases and J lost 10, with 4 bases in between. The CDR3, as DNA: TGTGCCAGCAGCTTAGCTTTCTCACCCCTCCACTTT. Translated, it gives CASSLAFSPLHF.

This clonotype was observed a handful of times. Here the CDR3 reads CSAPTNRANYYGYTF. CDR3 in DNA: TGCAGTGCTCCGACCAACAGGGCAAATTACTATGGCTACACCTTC. V is TRBV20-1 and J is TRBJ1-2, with D possibly matching TRBD1 (6 bases). CDR3 length: 15 amino acids. With 5 bases removed from V and 3 bases from J, the gap between germline ends came to 19 bases. Germline lookup yields CDR1 DFQATT and CDR2 SNEGSKA (reference sequence).

V is TRBV6-6 and J is TRBJ2-5; the match to TRBD1 covers 7 bases. The J call may be in error: the DNA end matches TRBJ2-7 better. The CDR3 runs 16 residues. Germline assignment: CDR1 MNHNY and CDR2 SVGAGI (reference sequence). The CDR3: CASSYSGTALGYEQYF. CDR3 in DNA: TGTGCCAGCAGTTACTCGGGGACAGCCTTGGGGTACGAGCAGTACTTC.

In this sample, this clonotype turned up a few times. The chain uses TRBV12-3 or TRBV12-4 and TRBJ1-4; 9 positions match TRBD1. The CDR3 sequence is 13 residues long. V gave up 5 bases and J gave up 11 bases; unmatched junction bases: 6. CDR3 sequence: CASSPGQGFKLFF. In DNA form, the CDR3 reads TGTGCCAGCAGTCCTGGACAGGGGTTTAAACTGTTTTTT.

This clonotype was seen a handful of times. J is TRBJ2-1 and V is TRBV5-1; D not certain. The CDR3 length is 14 residues. V was clipped by 4 bases and J by 5 bases, with 13 bases between them. Looked up from germline, CDR1 is SGHRS and CDR2 is YFSETQ. The CDR3 sequence: CASSDPGSHNEQFF. The CDR3 nucleotides read TGCGCCAGCAGCGATCCGGGCAGTCACAATGAGCAGTTCTTC.

The rearrangement links TRBV20-1 to TRBJ2-7; no reliable D call. The assigned J gene may be wrong: the sequence end matches TRBJ2-5 better. CDR3 length: 13 amino acids. Germline V gene data show CDR1 as DFQATT and CDR2 as SNEGSKA (reference sequence). DNA for the CDR3: TGCAGTGCTAGAGGGCCACCACAAGAGACCCAGTACTTC. It encodes CSARGPPQETQYF.

The J gene is TRBJ2-7, the V gene TRBV10-1; 11 bases align to TRBD1. Per germline, CDR1 WNHNN and CDR2 SYGVQD (reference sequence). Unmatched junction bases numbered 1, after V lost 1 base and J lost 2 bases. CDR3 size: 15 residues. This CDR3 reads CASSELGQGAYEQYF. The CDR3 nucleotides are TGCGCCAGCAGTGAGTTGGGACAGGGGGCCTACGAGCAGTACTTC.

This chain links TRBV29-1 with TRBJ2-1; no clear D. The CDR3 is made up of 12 amino acids. Trimming took off 4 bases at V and 5 bases at J, with 9 bases between the two ends. CDR1 is SQVTM, CDR2 ANQGSEA, per germline. The CDR3: CSVVPVNNEQFF. CDR3 nucleotides: TGCAGCGTTGTCCCCGTTAACAATGAGCAGTTCTTC.

The J gene is TRBJ1-4, the V gene TRBV18, with a weak D call TRBD1 (5 bases). CDR3 length: 15 amino acids. CDR1 and CDR2 from the germline V gene are KGHSH and LQKENI. Trimming removed 3 bases from V and 5 bases from J, with 13 bases in between. For the CDR3, the DNA is TGTGCCAGCTCACCCCTAGGAGGGGCGAATGAAAAACTGTTTTTT. Protein sequence: CASSPLGGANEKLFF.

In its sample, this clonotype was seen a few times. The J gene is TRBJ1-2, the V gene TRBV5-1; maybe TRBD1 (6 bases). The CDR3 spans 14 residues. Germline CDR1 reads SGHRS; CDR2 reads YFSETQ. This CDR3 is CSSSLTGSNYGYTF. DNA of the CDR3: TGCTCTTCGAGCTTGACAGGCTCTAACTATGGCTACACCTTC.

V and J are TRBV2 and TRBJ2-1, with 11 bases identical to TRBD1. This CDR3 spans 14 amino acids. Germline lookup yields CDR1 SNHLY and CDR2 FYNNEI. With 8 bases clipped from V and 8 bases from J, the junction kept 8 bases outside the gene matches. The CDR3 sequence is CASRPMGQGDEQFF. Here the CDR3 DNA reads TGTGCCAGCCGTCCGATGGGACAGGGGGATGAGCAGTTCTTC. Based on the CDR3 plus reference TRBV2 and TRBJ2-1, the full variable domain is EPEVTQTPSHQVTQMGQEVILRCVPISNHLYFYWYRQILGQKVEFLVSFYNNEISEKSEIFDDQFSVERPDGSNFTLKIRSTKLEDSAMYFCASRPMGQGDEQFFGPGTRLTVL.